The text below deals with one TCR beta chain. Germline V lookup: CDR1 SGHRS, CDR2 YFSETQ. The CDR3 has 12 amino acids. With 0 bases removed from V and 6 bases from J, the gap between germline ends came to 3 bases. Here immunoSEQ multiplex PCR was the method, and the copy in TCRdb shows in-frame clones only, minus some. This table has over 110,000 clones, roughly 92% appearing once. The source of the sample is a study of T cell responses to AZD1222 COVID-19 vaccine. This TCR was sampled from an adult who received the AZD1222 COVID-19 vaccine. The V gene is TRBV5-1, the J gene TRBJ1-4; D is unresolved. The specimen was peripheral blood, collected 28 days after the second AZD1222 dose. The chain's CDR3 is CASSLEDEKLFF. The CDR3 DNA reads TGCGCCAGCAGCTTGGAGGATGAAAAACTGTTTTTT.